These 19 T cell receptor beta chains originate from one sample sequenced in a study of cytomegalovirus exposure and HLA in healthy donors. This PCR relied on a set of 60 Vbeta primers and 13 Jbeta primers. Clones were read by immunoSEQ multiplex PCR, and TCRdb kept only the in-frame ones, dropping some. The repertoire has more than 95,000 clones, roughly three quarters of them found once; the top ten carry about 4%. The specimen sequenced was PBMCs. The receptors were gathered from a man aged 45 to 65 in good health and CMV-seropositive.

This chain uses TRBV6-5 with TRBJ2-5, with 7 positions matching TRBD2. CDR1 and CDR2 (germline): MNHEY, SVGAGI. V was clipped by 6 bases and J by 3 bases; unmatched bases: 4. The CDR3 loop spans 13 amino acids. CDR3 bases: TGTGCCAGCAGAGGGACTACCAAAGAGACCCAGTACTTC. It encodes CASRGTTKETQYF.

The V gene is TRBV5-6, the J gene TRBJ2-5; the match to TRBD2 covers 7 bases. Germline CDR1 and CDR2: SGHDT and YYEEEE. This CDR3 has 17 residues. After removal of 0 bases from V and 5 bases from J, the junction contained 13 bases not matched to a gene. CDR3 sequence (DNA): TGTGCCAGCAGCTTGGCTCGTGGGAGGGCGGAGTGGGAGACCCAGTACTTC. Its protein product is CASSLARGRAEWETQYF.

DNA of the CDR3: TGTGCCAGCAGCTTCGCCGGGTCCAGCTCCTACAATGAGCAGTTCTTC. Protein: CASSFAGSSSYNEQFF. This chain connects TRBV7-3 to TRBJ2-1; no definite D call. Trimming pared 3 bases from V and 0 bases from J, leaving 12 bases between. The CDR3 has 16 amino acids. CDR1 SGHTA and CDR2 FQGTGA come from the germline V gene.

This CDR3 reads CAWSGPGTGGSYEQYF. The CDR3 coding sequence is TGTGCCTGGAGTGGCCCCGGGACAGGGGGCTCCTACGAGCAGTACTTC. The J gene is TRBJ2-7, the V gene TRBV30; 11 positions match TRBD1. Losses at the gene ends were 1 base for V and 0 bases for J; bases not matched to a gene: 5. The CDR3 runs to 16 residues. Germline V gene lookup returns CDR1 GTSNPN and CDR2 SVGIG (reference sequence).

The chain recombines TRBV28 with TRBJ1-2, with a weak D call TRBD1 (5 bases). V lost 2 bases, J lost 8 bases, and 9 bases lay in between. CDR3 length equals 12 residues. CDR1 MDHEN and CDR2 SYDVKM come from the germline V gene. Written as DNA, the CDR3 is TGTGCCAGCAGTTTAGCAGGGAAAGGCTACACCTTC. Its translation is CASSLAGKGYTF.

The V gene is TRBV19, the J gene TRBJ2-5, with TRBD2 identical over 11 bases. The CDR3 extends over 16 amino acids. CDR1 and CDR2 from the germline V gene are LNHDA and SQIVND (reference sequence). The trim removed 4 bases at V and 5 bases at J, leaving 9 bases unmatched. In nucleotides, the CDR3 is TGTGCCAGTAGTAGCCAGACTAGCGGGAAGGGCGAGACCCAGTACTTC. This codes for CASSSQTSGKGETQYF. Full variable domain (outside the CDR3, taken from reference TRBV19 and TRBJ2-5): DGGITQSPKYLFRKEGQNVTLSCEQNLNHDAMYWYRQDPGQGLRLIYYSQIVNDFQKGDIAEGYSVSREKKESFPLTVTSAQKNPTAFYLCASSSQTSGKGETQYFGPGTRLLVL.

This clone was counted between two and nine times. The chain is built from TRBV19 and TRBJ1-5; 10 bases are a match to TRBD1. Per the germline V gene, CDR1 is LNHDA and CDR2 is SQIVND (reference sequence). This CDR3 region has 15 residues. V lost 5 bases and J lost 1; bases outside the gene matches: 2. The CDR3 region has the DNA TGTGCCAGTAGTGCGGGACAGGGGAGCAATCAGCCCCAGCATTTT. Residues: CASSAGQGSNQPQHF.

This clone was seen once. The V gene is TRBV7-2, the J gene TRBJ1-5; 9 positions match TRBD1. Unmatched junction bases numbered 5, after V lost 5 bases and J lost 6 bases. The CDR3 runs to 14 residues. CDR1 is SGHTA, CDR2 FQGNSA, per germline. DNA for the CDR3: TGTGCCAGCAGCACGGGACAGGGTAGTCAGCCCCAGCATTTT. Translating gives CASSTGQGSQPQHF.

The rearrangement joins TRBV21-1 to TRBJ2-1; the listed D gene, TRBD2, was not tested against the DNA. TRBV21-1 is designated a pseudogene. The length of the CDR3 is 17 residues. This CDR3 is CASSKTGLAGAYNEQFF. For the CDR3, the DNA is TGTGCCAGCAGTAAGACCGGCCTAGCGGGAGCCTACAATGAGCAGTTCTTC.

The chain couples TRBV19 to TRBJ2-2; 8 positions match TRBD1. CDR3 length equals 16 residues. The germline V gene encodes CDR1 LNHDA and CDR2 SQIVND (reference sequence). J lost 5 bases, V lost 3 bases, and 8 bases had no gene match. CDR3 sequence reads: CASSISPGQATGELFF. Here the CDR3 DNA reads TGTGCCAGTAGTATCTCGCCGGGACAGGCAACCGGGGAGCTGTTTTTT.

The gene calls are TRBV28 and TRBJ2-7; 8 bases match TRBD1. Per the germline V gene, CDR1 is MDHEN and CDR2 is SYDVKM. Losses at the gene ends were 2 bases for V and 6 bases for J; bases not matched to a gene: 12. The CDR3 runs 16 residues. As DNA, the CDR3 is TGTGCCAGCAGTTTACGTCCGGGACAGGCGTCTGGCGAGCAGTACTTC. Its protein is CASSLRPGQASGEQYF.

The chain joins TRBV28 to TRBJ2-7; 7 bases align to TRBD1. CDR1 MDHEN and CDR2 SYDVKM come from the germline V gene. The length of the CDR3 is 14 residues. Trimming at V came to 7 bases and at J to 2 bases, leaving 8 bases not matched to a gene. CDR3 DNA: TGTGCCAGCAAAACCGGACAGGCAACCTACGAGCAGTACTTC. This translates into CASKTGQATYEQYF. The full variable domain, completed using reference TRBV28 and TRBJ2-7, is DVKVTQSSRYLVKRTGEKVFLECVQDMDHENMFWYRQDPGLGLRLIYFSYDVKMKEKGDIPEGYSVSREKKERFSLILESASTNQTSMYLCASKTGQATYEQYFGPGTRLTVT.

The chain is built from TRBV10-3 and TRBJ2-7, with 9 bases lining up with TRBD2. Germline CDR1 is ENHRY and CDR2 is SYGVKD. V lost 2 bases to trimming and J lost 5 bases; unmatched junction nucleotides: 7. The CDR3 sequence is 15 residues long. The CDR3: CAISEGASGIDEQYF. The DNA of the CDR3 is TGTGCCATCAGTGAGGGGGCTAGCGGGATAGACGAGCAGTACTTC.

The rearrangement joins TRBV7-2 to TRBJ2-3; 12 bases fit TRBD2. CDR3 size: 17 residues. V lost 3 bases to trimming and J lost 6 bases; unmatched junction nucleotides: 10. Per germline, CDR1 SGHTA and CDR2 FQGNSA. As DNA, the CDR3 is TGTGCCAGCAGCTTCTGGACTAGCGGGACCCTTTCGGATACGCAGTATTTT. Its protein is CASSFWTSGTLSDTQYF.

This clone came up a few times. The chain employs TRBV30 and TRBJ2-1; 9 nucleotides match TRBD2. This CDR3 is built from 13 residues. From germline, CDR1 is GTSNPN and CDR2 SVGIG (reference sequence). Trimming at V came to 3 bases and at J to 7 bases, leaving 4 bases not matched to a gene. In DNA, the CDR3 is TGTGCCTGGAGGCTAGCGGGATTGAATGAGCAGTTCTTC. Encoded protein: CAWRLAGLNEQFF.

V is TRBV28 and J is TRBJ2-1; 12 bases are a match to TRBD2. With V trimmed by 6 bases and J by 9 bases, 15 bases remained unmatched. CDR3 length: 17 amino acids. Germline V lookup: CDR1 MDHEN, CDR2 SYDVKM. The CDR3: CASSVPGLAGGIGEQFF. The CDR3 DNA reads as TGTGCCAGCAGCGTCCCGGGGCTAGCGGGAGGGATAGGTGAGCAGTTCTTC. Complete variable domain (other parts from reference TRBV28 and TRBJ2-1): DVKVTQSSRYLVKRTGEKVFLECVQDMDHENMFWYRQDPGLGLRLIYFSYDVKMKEKGDIPEGYSVSREKKERFSLILESASTNQTSMYLCASSVPGLAGGIGEQFFGPGTRLTVL.

The chain's CDR3 is CASSWTSGQKNIQYF. CDR3 in DNA: TGCGCCAGCAGCTGGACCTCGGGACAGAAAAACATTCAGTACTTC. The genes are TRBV5-1 and TRBJ2-4, with 7 bases fitting TRBD1. Germline V gene data show CDR1 as SGHRS and CDR2 as YFSETQ. V lost 3 bases to trimming and J lost 4 bases; unmatched junction nucleotides: 7. This CDR3 has 15 residues.

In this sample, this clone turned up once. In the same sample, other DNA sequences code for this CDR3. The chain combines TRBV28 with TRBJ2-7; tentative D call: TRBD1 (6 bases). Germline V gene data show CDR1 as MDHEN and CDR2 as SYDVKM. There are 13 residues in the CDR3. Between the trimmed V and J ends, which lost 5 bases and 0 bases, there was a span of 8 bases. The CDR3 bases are TGTGCCAGCAGTACAGGGCTCTCCTACGAGCAGTACTTC. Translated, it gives CASSTGLSYEQYF.

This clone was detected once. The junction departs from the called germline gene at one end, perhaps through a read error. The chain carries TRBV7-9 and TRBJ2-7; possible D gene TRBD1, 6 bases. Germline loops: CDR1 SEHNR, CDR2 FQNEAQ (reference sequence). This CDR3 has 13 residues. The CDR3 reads CSSSLGQTYEQYF. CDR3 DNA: TGTTCCAGCAGCTTAGGACAGACCTACGAGCAGTACTTC.